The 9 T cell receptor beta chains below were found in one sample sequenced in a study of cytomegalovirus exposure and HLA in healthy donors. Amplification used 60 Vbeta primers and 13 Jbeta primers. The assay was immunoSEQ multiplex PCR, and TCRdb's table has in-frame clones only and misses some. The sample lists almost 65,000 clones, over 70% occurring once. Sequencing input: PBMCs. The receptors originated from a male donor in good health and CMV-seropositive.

The CDR3 DNA reads as TGTGCCAGCAGAAATACTGAAGACAGGTTGGAACCCCTCCACTTT. As protein: CASRNTEDRLEPLHF. The chain uses TRBV11-2 and TRBJ1-6, with D perhaps matching TRBD1 (6 bases). The germline V gene encodes CDR1 SGHAT and CDR2 FQNNGV. Trimming shortened V by 6 bases and J by 12 bases, and 21 bases separated the two germline ends. The CDR3 consists of 15 residues.

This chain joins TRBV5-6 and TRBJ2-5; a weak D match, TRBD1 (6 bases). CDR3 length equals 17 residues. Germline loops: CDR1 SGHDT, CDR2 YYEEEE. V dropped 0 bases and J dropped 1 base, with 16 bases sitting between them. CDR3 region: CASSLGPPLGGQETQYF. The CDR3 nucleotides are TGTGCCAGCAGCTTGGGGCCGCCATTAGGGGGCCAAGAGACCCAGTACTTC.

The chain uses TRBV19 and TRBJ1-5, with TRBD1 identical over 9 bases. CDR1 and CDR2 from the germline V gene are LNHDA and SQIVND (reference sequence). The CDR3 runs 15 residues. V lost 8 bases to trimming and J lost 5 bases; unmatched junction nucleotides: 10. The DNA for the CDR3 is TGTGCCAGTCAGTCCGGGACAGGGAACGATCAGCCCCAGCATTTT. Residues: CASQSGTGNDQPQHF.

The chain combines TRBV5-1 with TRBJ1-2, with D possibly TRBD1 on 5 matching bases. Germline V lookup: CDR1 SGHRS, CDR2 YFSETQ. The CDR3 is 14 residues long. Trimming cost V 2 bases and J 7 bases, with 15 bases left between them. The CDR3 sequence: CASSLSQGMIGYTF. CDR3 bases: TGCGCCAGCAGCTTATCGCAGGGTATGATTGGCTACACCTTC.

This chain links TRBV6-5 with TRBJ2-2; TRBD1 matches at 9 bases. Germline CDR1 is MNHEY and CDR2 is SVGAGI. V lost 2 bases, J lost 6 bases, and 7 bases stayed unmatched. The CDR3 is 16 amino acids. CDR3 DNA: TGTGCCAGCAGTTACCCTGGGACAGGGAGGCCCGGGGAGCTGTTTTTT. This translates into CASSYPGTGRPGELFF.

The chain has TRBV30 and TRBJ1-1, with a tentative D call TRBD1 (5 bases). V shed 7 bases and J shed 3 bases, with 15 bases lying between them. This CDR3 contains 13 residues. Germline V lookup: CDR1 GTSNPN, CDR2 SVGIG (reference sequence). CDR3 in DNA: TGTGCCTCCGCCCGGGGGAAATACACTGAAGCTTTCTTT. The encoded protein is CASARGKYTEAFF.

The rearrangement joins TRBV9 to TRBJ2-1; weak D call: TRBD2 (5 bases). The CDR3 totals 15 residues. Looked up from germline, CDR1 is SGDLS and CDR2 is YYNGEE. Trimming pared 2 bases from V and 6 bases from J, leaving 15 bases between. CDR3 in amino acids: CASSVDGHAGNEQFF. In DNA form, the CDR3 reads TGTGCCAGCAGCGTTGACGGTCACGCGGGCAATGAGCAGTTCTTC.

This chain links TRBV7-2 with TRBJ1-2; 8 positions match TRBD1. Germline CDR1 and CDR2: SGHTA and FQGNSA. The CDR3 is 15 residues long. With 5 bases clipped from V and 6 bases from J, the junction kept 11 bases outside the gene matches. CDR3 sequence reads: CASSLGGRGLDGYTF. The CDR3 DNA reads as TGTGCCAGCAGCCTCGGCGGCAGGGGGCTTGATGGCTACACCTTC. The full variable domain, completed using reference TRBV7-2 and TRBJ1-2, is GAGVSQSPSNKVTEKGKDVELRCDPISGHTALYWYRQSLGQGLEFLIYFQGNSAPDKSGLPSDRFSAERTGGSVSTLTIQRTQQEDSAVYLCASSLGGRGLDGYTFGSGTRLTVV.

This CDR3 is CSGLEGPGYEQYF. Here the CDR3 DNA reads TGCAGCGGATTGGAGGGTCCAGGGTACGAGCAGTACTTC. The V gene is TRBV29-1, the J gene TRBJ2-7; TRBD2 is a possible D gene (6 bases). The CDR3 runs 13 residues. The V and J ends lost 7 bases and 4 bases respectively, with 17 bases between them. Germline V gene lookup returns CDR1 SQVTM and CDR2 ANQGSEA.